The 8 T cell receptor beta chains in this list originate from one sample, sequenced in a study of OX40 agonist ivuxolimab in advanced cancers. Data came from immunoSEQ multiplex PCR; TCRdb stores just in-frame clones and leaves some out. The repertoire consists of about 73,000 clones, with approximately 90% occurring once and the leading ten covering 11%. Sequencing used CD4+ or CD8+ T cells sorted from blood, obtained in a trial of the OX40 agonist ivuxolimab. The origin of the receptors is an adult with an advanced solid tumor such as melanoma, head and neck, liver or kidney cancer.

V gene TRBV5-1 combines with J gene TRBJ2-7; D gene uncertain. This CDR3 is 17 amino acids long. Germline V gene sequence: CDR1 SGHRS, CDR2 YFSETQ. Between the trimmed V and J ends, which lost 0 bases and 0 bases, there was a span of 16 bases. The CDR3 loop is CASSLVSFGYSSYEQYF. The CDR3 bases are TGCGCCAGCAGCTTGGTTTCTTTTGGTTACAGCTCCTACGAGCAGTACTTC.

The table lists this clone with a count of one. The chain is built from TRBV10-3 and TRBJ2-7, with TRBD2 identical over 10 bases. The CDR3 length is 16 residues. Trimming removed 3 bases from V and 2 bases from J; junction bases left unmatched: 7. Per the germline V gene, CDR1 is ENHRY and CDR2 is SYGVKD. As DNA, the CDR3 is TGTGCCATCAGTGACCCTAGCGGGAGTGCGCCCTACGAGCAGTACTTC. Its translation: CAISDPSGSAPYEQYF.

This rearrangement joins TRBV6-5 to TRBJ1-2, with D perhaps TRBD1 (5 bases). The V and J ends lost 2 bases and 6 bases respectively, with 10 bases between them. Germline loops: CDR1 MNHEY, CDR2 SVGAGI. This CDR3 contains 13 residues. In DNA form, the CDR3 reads TGTGCCAGCAGTTACGGTGGAGGGGATGGCTACACCTTC. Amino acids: CASSYGGGDGYTF.

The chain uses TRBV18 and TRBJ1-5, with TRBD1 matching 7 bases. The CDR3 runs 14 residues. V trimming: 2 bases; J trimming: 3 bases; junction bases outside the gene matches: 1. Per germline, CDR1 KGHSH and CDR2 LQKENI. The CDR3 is CASSPGQVNQPQHF. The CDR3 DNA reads TGTGCCAGCTCACCAGGACAGGTCAATCAGCCCCAGCATTTT.

The CDR3 spells CASSKGGALNTGELFF. In DNA form, the CDR3 reads TGTGCCAGCAGCAAAGGGGGCGCTTTGAACACCGGGGAGCTGTTTTTT. The genes are TRBV4-2 and TRBJ2-2; 7 positions match TRBD1. The length of the CDR3 is 16 residues. Germline-derived CDR1 and CDR2 are LGHNA and YNFKEQ. The trim removed 5 bases at V and 1 base at J, leaving 7 bases unmatched.

CDR3 nucleotide sequence: TGCGCCAGCAGCTTGGTTTCGGATACGCAGTATTTT. Amino acid sequence: CASSLVSDTQYF. The chain is built from TRBV5-1 and TRBJ2-3; unclear D gene. Germline CDR1 reads SGHRS; CDR2 reads YFSETQ. The V and J ends lost 0 bases and 6 bases respectively, with 5 bases between them. The CDR3 sequence is 12 residues long.

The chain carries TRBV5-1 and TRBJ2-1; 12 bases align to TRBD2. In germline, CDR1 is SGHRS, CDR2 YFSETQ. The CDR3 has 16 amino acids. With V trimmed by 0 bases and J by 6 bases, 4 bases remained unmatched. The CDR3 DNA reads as TGCGCCAGCAGCTTGGGACTAGCGGGAGCGGGCAATGAGCAGTTCTTC. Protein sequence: CASSLGLAGAGNEQFF.

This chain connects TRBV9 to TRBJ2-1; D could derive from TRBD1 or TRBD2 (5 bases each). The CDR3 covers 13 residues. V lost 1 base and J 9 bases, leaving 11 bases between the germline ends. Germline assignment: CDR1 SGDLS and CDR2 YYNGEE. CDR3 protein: CASSVSGSGEQFF. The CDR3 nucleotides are TGTGCCAGCAGCGTATCAGGGAGCGGTGAGCAGTTCTTC. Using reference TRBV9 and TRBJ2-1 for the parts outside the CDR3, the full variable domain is DSGVTQTPKHLITATGQRVTLRCSPRSGDLSVYWYQQSLDQGLQFLIQYYNGEERAKGNILERFSAQQFPDLHSELNLSSLELGDSALYFCASSVSGSGEQFFGPGTRLTVL.